Reported below is one T cell receptor beta chain. Germline-derived CDR1 and CDR2 are SGHTA and FQGNSA. Losses at the gene ends were 4 bases for V and 4 bases for J; bases not matched to a gene: 6. This CDR3 comprises 15 residues. This entry comes from a study of T-cell reconstitution after alpha-beta-depleted transplantation in children. TCRbeta library preparation incorporated unique molecular identifiers. TCRdb reprocessed the PCR reads via MiXCR and lists one record per CDR3 protein. The repertoire holds roughly 400,000 distinct CDR3 sequences, roughly 20% seen once, with 3.8% in the top ten. The clonotype originates from a human donor who donated a stem cell graft to a child with acute myeloid leukemia. The sample here was PBMCs from the stem cell graft donor, taken from the stem cell graft. The rearrangement links TRBV7-2 to TRBJ2-5, with 10 bases identical to TRBD2. In nucleotides, the CDR3 is TGTGCCAGCAGCTACCGAGCGGGAGGGCCAGAGACCCAGTACTTC. Amino acids: CASSYRAGGPETQYF.